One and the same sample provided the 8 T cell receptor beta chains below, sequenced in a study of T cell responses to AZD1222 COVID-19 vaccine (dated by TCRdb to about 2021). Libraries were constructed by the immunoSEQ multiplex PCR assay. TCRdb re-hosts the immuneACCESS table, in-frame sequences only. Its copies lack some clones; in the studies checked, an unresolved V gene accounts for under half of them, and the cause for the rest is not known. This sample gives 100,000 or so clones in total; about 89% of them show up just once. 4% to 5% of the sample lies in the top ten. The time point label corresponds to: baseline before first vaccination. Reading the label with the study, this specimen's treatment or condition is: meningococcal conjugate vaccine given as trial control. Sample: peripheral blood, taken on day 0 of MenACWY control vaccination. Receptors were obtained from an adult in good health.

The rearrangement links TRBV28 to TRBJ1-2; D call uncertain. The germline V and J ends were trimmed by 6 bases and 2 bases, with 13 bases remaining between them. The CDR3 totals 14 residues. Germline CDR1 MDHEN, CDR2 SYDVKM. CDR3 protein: CASSRAALNYGYTF. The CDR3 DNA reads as TGTGCCAGCAGCCGGGCGGCTCTGAACTATGGCTACACCTTC.

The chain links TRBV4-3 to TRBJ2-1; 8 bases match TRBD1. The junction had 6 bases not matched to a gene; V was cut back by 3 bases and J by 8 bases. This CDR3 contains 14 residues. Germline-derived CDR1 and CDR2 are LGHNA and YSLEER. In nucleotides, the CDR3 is TGCGCCAGCAGCCAGGTAGACAGGGGAGATGAGCAGTTCTTC. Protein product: CASSQVDRGDEQFF.

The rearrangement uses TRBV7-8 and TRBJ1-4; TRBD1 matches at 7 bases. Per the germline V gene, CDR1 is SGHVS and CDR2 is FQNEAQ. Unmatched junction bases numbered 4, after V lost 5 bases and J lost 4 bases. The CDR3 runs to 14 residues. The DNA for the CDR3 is TGTGCCAGCAGCCTGACAGGGATTAATGAAAAACTGTTTTTT. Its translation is CASSLTGINEKLFF.

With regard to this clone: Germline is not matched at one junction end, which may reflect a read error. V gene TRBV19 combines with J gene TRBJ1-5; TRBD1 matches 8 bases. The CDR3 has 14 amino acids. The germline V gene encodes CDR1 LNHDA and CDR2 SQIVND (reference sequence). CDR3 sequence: CASSIDRGGQPQHF. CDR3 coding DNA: TGTGCCAGTAGCATAGACAGGGGAGGCCAGCCCCAGCATTTT.

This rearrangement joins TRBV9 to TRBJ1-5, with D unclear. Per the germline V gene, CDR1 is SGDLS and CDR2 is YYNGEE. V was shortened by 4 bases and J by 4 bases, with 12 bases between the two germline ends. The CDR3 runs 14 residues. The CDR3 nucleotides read TGTGCCAGCAGCCCCTGGGGTAGTAATCAGCCCCAGCATTTT. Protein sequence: CASSPWGSNQPQHF.

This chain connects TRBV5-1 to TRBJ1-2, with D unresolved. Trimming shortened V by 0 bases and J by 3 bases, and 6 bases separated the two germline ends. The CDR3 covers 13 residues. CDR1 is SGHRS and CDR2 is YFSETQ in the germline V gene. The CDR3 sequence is CASSLGGDYGYTF. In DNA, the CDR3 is TGCGCCAGCAGCTTGGGCGGAGACTATGGCTACACCTTC.

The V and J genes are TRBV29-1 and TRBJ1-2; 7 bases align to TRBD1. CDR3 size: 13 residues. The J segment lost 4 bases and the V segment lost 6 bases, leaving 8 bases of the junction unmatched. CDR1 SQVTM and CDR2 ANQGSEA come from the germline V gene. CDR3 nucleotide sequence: TGCAGCGTCCCTCGGACAGGAGGCTATGGCTACACCTTC. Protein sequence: CSVPRTGGYGYTF.

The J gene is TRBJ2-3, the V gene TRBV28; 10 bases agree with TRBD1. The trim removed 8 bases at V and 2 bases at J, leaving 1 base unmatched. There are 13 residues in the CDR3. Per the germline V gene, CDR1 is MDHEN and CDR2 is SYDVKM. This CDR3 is CASGTGDTDTQYF. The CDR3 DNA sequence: TGTGCCAGCGGGACAGGGGACACAGATACGCAGTATTTT.